Sequencing of this T cell receptor (beta chain) was carried out in a study of blood T cell repertoires in COVID-19. Study context: Spain, Italy and the United States supplied samples that represented acute and convalescent COVID-19.

Living in 24 US areas, the participants were between about 18 and 100 years of age. Which cohort a participant joined came from the clinical history participants gave. Cohort 3 recovery required two negative PCRs, clearance, or symptom resolution. Sequencing was performed with immunoSEQ multiplex PCR; in TCRdb, only in-frame clones are kept and a portion is missing. The table shows some 230,000 clones, with about 80% occurring only once. Germline loops: CDR1 SGHTS, CDR2 YDEGEE. CDR3 size: 15 residues. Trimming took 2 bases from V and 2 from J; bases not matched to a gene: 5. The receptor comes from a middle-aged man who had recovered from COVID-19. Sequenced: PBMCs or T cells enriched from blood (not recorded which). The V and J genes are TRBV5-8 and TRBJ2-7; TRBD1 agrees at 9 bases. The CDR3 DNA follows: TGTGCCAGCAGCTTCACCGGGACAGGGACCTACGAGCAGTACTTC. Its translation is CASSFTGTGTYEQYF.